The present T cell receptor beta chain was sequenced within a study of T-cell reconstitution after alpha-beta-depleted transplantation in children. Germline V CDR1 and CDR2: SGHRS, YFSETQ. V shed 7 bases, J shed 0 bases, and the junction held 6 bases outside the gene matches. This CDR3 is built from 14 residues. This clonotype was detected a few times. The TCRbeta library was prepared with unique molecular identifiers. TCRdb redid the calling of the PCR reads with MiXCR, one entry per CDR3 protein. Of around 410,000 distinct CDR3 sequences listed, approximately 10% are singletons. This chain links TRBV5-1 with TRBJ2-7; the match to TRBD2 covers 8 bases. This receptor was obtained from a human donor who donated a stem cell graft to a child with acute myeloid leukemia. The starting material was PBMCs from the stem cell graft donor, obtained from the stem cell graft. The CDR3 here is CASGGLAGSYEQYF. The CDR3 region has the DNA TGCGCCAGCGGGGGGCTAGCGGGCTCCTACGAGCAGTACTTC.